Detailed here is one TCR beta chain. Its specificity is unknown. TCRdb's table, derived via immunoSEQ multiplex PCR, lists solely in-frame clones and lacks some. The table shows approximately 300,000 clones, with approximately 90% occurring only once. Per the germline V gene, CDR1 is SGHTA and CDR2 is FQGNSA. Trimming removed 6 bases at V and 4 bases at J, with 7 bases between. This CDR3 is 12 amino acids long. The sample belongs to a study of cytomegalovirus exposure and HLA in healthy donors. A roughly 120-subject validation cohort, separate from the roughly 680-subject first cohort, supplied the donors. Study-level findings and limits: Rare TCR sequences dominated, though some public TCRs recurred in many donors. Reports credit the classifier with highly specific, highly sensitive diagnosis of cytomegalovirus status. In the 130 or so validation repertoires, about 94% of cluster scores exceeded 0, per a later analysis.

This sequence joins TRBV7-2 and TRBJ2-1; D is perhaps TRBD2 (5 bases). The origin of this receptor is a woman under 30 in good health and CMV-seronegative. Sequences were obtained from PBMCs. The CDR3 is CASRTGYNEQFF. The CDR3 coding sequence is TGTGCCAGCAGGACGGGGTACAATGAGCAGTTCTTC.